The 23 T cell receptor beta chains presented below share a single source sample, sequenced in a study of cytomegalovirus exposure and HLA in healthy donors. It was with 60 Vbeta and 13 Jbeta primers that the PCR ran. Only in-frame clones appear in the TCRdb table, and some are missing; sequencing was by immunoSEQ multiplex PCR. The sample carries 110,000 to 150,000 clones, around 73% recorded once. The sequenced sample was PBMCs. All receptors come from a female donor in good health and CMV-seronegative.

The chain employs TRBV7-9 and TRBJ2-5; 12 bases map to TRBD2. The germline V gene has CDR1 SEHNR and CDR2 FQNEAQ (reference sequence). This CDR3 comprises 16 residues. Trimming took 5 bases from V and 2 from J; bases not matched to a gene: 6. CDR3 nucleotide sequence: TGTGCCAGCAGCCCCACACTAGCGGGGGGACAAGAGACCCAGTACTTC. Its protein product is CASSPTLAGGQETQYF.

This chain uses TRBV27 with TRBJ1-3; D unclear. The CDR3 runs to 17 residues. Germline V CDR1 and CDR2: MNHEY, SMNVEV (reference sequence). The V and J ends lost 5 bases and 0 bases respectively, with 17 bases between them. The CDR3 DNA reads TGTGCCAGCAGTCCCGAAGCCTATTCCCTCTCTGGAAACACCATATATTTT. Its protein is CASSPEAYSLSGNTIYF.

This clone came up a few times. This chain connects TRBV10-3 to TRBJ2-7; D possibly corresponds to TRBD2 (6 bases). The CDR3 extends over 14 amino acids. Trimming took off 10 bases at V and 3 bases at J, with 19 bases between the two ends. Germline values: CDR1 ENHRY, CDR2 SYGVKD. The CDR3 region has the DNA TGTGCCACCGGAAAGGGGACTGGAAGCTACGAGCAGTACTTC. This codes for CATGKGTGSYEQYF.

The chain carries TRBV18 and TRBJ2-5; D is possibly TRBD1 (5 bases). CDR3 length: 15 residues. V was trimmed by 5 bases and J by 5 bases, leaving 18 bases between them. Per germline, CDR1 KGHSH and CDR2 LQKENI. The CDR3 loop reads CASSSVRGFGETQYF. The CDR3 DNA reads as TGTGCCAGCTCATCGGTAAGGGGCTTCGGGGAGACCCAGTACTTC.

The rearrangement joins TRBV5-8 to TRBJ2-7; no clear D. V lost 3 bases to trimming and J lost 3 bases, with 10 bases between them. Germline V CDR1 and CDR2: SGHTS, YDEGEE. The CDR3 covers 13 residues. The CDR3 DNA follows: TGTGCCAGCAGCTCTGTACATCTCTACGAGCAGTACTTC. It translates to CASSSVHLYEQYF. Using reference TRBV5-8 and TRBJ2-7 for the parts outside the CDR3, the full variable domain is EAGVTQSPTHLIKTRGQQATLRCSPISGHTSVYWYQQALGLGLQFLLWYDEGEERNRGNFPPRFSGRQFPNYSSELNVNALELEDSALYLCASSSVHLYEQYFGPGTRLTVT.

The chain uses TRBV15 and TRBJ1-1; TRBD1 matches at 7 bases. Losses at the gene ends were 8 bases for V and 3 bases for J; bases not matched to a gene: 9. This CDR3 comprises 14 residues. Germline CDR1 reads LNHNV; CDR2 reads YYDKDF (reference sequence). The CDR3, as DNA: TGTGCCACCTCACATCCGAGGGGGCACACTGAAGCTTTCTTT. This sequence encodes CATSHPRGHTEAFF.

This clone was seen a handful of times. The junction departs from germline at one end; a sequencing error may be responsible. V is TRBV7-7 and J is TRBJ1-4; the match to TRBD1 covers 8 bases. This CDR3 is 15 amino acids long. CDR1 is SSHAT and CDR2 is FNYEAQ in the germline V gene (reference sequence). CDR3 bases: TGTGCTAGCAGCTTAGGGACAGGAAGAGGCGAAAAACTGTTTTTT. It is translated as CASSLGTGRGEKLFF. The whole variable domain, filled in from reference TRBV7-7 and TRBJ1-4, reads GAGVSQSPRYKVTKRGQDVTLRCDPISSHATLYWYQQALGQGPEFLTYFNYEAQPDKSGLPSDRFSAERPEGSISTLTIQRTEQRDSAMYRCASSLGTGRGEKLFFGSGTQLSVL.

This rearrangement joins TRBV19 to TRBJ1-3; D unclear. The V end was cut by 6 bases, the J end by 0 bases, with 24 bases between. This CDR3 has 19 amino acids. CDR1 LNHDA and CDR2 SQIVND come from the germline V gene (reference sequence). The CDR3 DNA sequence: TGTGCCAGTAGGAAACGGGAGGGTCCCTCGTCCCACTCTGGAAACACCATATATTTT. Its translation: CASRKREGPSSHSGNTIYF.

The chain joins TRBV23-1 to TRBJ1-6; a weak D match, TRBD1 (5 bases). TRBV23-1 is an open reading frame, and its role is uncertain. V shed 5 bases and J shed 14 bases, with 19 bases lying between them. The CDR3 has 14 residues. The CDR3 coding sequence is TGCGCCAGCAGTGACGATGGGGCCACACGGTCCCTCCACTTT. Protein sequence: CASSDDGATRSLHF.

The chain carries TRBV7-2 and TRBJ1-2; D gene uncertain. The length of the CDR3 is 14 residues. V was shortened by 5 bases and J by 3 bases, with 13 bases between the two germline ends. Per the germline V gene, CDR1 is SGHTA and CDR2 is FQGNSA. The CDR3 DNA reads as TGTGCCAGCAGCGGCGCGGGGTTGCACTATGGCTACACCTTC. Amino acid sequence: CASSGAGLHYGYTF.

As for this clone: Germline and junction disagree at one end, which may indicate a read error. This chain links TRBV7-9 with TRBJ1-1, with D hard to call. CDR1 is SEHNR and CDR2 is FQNEAQ in the germline V gene (reference sequence). This CDR3 has 12 residues. The CDR3 is CSSSHGNTEAFF. The CDR3 DNA is TGTTCCAGCAGCCACGGGAACACTGAAGCTTTCTTT.

The chain couples TRBV14 to TRBJ2-7, with 10 bases aligning to TRBD1. This CDR3 contains 15 residues. With V trimmed by 3 bases and J by 4 bases, 6 bases remained unmatched. Germline assignment: CDR1 SGHDN and CDR2 FVKESK. The DNA of the CDR3 is TGTGCCAGCAGCCAGGTGACAGGGGGCACTTACGAGCAGTACTTC. As protein: CASSQVTGGTYEQYF.

The chain's CDR3 is CASSIPSWRATYNEQFF. In DNA, the CDR3 is TGTGCCAGCAGTATACCGAGCTGGAGGGCCACCTACAATGAGCAGTTCTTC. V is TRBV28 and J is TRBJ2-1, with D tentatively TRBD2 (6 bases). The CDR3 runs to 17 residues. Germline CDR1 reads MDHEN; CDR2 reads SYDVKM. V lost 5 bases and J 2 bases, leaving 19 bases between the germline ends.

V and J are TRBV7-9 and TRBJ2-5; 7 nucleotides match TRBD2. V lost 0 bases to trimming and J lost 3 bases; unmatched junction nucleotides: 7. The CDR3 has 16 amino acids. Germline lookup yields CDR1 SEHNR and CDR2 FQNEAQ (reference sequence). The DNA for the CDR3 is TGTGCCAGCAGCTTAGCAGGGGCTAGCGGAAAAGAGACCCAGTACTTC. This sequence encodes CASSLAGASGKETQYF.

Only a few counts were recorded for this clone. The V and J genes are TRBV4-1 and TRBJ1-1; the D is unclear. V lost 2 bases and J lost 3, with 19 bases in between. The CDR3 sequence is 17 residues long. CDR1 and CDR2 (germline): MGHRA, YSYEKL. CDR3 loop: CASSQLHSSSRDTEAFF. The CDR3 coding sequence is TGCGCCAGCAGCCAATTACACAGCTCCTCGCGGGACACTGAAGCTTTCTTT.

This chain connects TRBV2 to TRBJ1-5, with D perhaps TRBD1 (6 bases). Germline CDR1 and CDR2: SNHLY and FYNNEI. This CDR3 region has 15 residues. Trimming pared 6 bases from V and 0 bases from J, leaving 12 bases between. The CDR3 reads CASRTGQASNQPQHF. The CDR3 DNA sequence: TGTGCCAGCAGAACAGGGCAGGCTAGCAATCAGCCCCAGCATTTT.

This rearrangement joins TRBV29-1 to TRBJ2-7; TRBD1 matches 8 bases. CDR3 length: 14 amino acids. Trimming removed 7 bases from V and 4 bases from J; junction bases left unmatched: 12. Germline V CDR1 and CDR2: SQVTM, ANQGSEA. In DNA, the CDR3 is TGCAGCGCCGGATCAGGGGGCGCCCCTTACGAGCAGTACTTC. It yields the protein CSAGSGGAPYEQYF.

The chain couples TRBV27 to TRBJ2-7; 8 bases fit TRBD2. The V segment lost 7 bases and the J segment 3 bases; nucleotides outside the gene matches: 14. The CDR3 is made up of 16 amino acids. Per the germline V gene, CDR1 is MNHEY and CDR2 is SMNVEV (reference sequence). The CDR3 reads CASTLNLRTSFYEQYF. The CDR3 nucleotides are TGTGCCAGCACCCTAAATCTTCGGACTAGCTTCTACGAGCAGTACTTC.

The V call is TRBV15, the J call TRBJ1-4; 8 bases are a match to TRBD1. Germline CDR1 is LNHNV and CDR2 is YYDKDF (reference sequence). This CDR3 contains 16 residues. V shed 3 bases, J shed 8 bases, and the junction held 11 bases outside the gene matches. CDR3 nucleotides: TGTGCCACCAGCAGTGATTCGGACAGGGCTGGCGAAAAACTGTTTTTT. It yields the protein CATSSDSDRAGEKLFF. The full variable domain, with the rest looked up from reference TRBV15 and TRBJ1-4, is DAMVIQNPRYQVTQFGKPVTLSCSQTLNHNVMYWYQQKSSQAPKLLFHYYDKDFNNEADTPDNFQSRRPNTSFCFLDIRSPGLGDTAMYLCATSSDSDRAGEKLFFGSGTQLSVL.

This sequence joins TRBV2 and TRBJ2-7; 7 bases match TRBD1. Germline CDR1 SNHLY, CDR2 FYNNEI. The V segment lost 8 bases and the J segment 2 bases; nucleotides outside the gene matches: 9. The CDR3 is made up of 14 amino acids. CDR3 region: CASGLRGIPYEQYF. The CDR3 nucleotides read TGTGCCAGCGGCCTCAGGGGGATTCCCTACGAGCAGTACTTC.

The V gene is TRBV2, the J gene TRBJ1-2, with 8 bases fitting TRBD1. V lost 4 bases and J lost 2; bases outside the gene matches: 0. CDR1 and CDR2 from the germline V gene are SNHLY and FYNNEI. The CDR3 runs to 13 residues. The CDR3 here is CASSGTGNYGYTF. Written as DNA, the CDR3 is TGTGCCAGCAGTGGGACAGGGAACTATGGCTACACCTTC.

The V gene is TRBV7-2, the J gene TRBJ1-1; D call uncertain. Germline-derived CDR1 and CDR2 are SGHTA and FQGNSA. V gave up 3 bases and J gave up 5 bases, with 10 bases separating them. The CDR3 extends over 13 amino acids. The CDR3 spells CASSFREGTEAFF. The DNA for the CDR3 is TGTGCCAGCAGCTTTCGGGAAGGAACTGAAGCTTTCTTT.

V usage is TRBV19 and J usage is TRBJ2-3; D is ambiguous. Trimming took off 4 bases at V and 14 bases at J, with 19 bases between the two ends. The CDR3 is 13 amino acids. The germline CDR1 and CDR2 sequences are LNHDA and SQIVND (reference sequence). The CDR3 DNA reads TGTGCCAGTAGTAAATACCTAGAGGTCCGTTGGTATTTT. Residues: CASSKYLEVRWYF.